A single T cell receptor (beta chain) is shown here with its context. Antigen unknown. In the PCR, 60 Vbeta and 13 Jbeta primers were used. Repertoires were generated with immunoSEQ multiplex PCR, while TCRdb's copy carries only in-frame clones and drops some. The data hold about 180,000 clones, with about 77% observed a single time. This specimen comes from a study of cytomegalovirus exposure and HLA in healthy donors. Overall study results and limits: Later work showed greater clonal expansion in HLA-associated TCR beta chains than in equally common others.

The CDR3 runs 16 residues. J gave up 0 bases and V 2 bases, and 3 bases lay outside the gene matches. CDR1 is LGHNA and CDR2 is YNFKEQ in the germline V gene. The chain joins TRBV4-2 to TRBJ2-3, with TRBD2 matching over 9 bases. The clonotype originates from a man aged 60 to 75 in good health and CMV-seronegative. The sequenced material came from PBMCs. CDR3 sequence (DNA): TGTGCCAGCAGCCAACGCGGGGGGGTCAGCACAGATACGCAGTATTTT. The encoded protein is CASSQRGGVSTDTQYF.